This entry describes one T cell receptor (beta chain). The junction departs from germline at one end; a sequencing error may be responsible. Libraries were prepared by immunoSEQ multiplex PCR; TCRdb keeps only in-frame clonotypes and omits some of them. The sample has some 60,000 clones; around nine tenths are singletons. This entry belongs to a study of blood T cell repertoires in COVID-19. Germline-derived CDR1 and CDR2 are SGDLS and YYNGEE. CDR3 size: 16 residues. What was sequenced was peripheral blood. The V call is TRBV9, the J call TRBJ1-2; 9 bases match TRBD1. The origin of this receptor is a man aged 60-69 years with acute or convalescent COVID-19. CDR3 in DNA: TGTGCCAGCAGCCGAACCATACAGGGGGCTAACGATGGCTACACCTTC. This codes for CASSRTIQGANDGYTF.